What follows describes a single T cell receptor beta chain. The antigen remains undetermined. Other DNA sequences in this specimen translate into the identical CDR3. This specimen belongs to a study of PD-1 blockade in classical Hodgkin lymphoma. Study results and caveats: CD4+ TCR diversity, unlike CD8+, rose significantly by C4D1. Reported findings placed baseline TCR diversity lower in newly diagnosed patients (compared with healthy donors). The study found complete responders had baseline diversity similar to newly diagnosed patients.

This CDR3 is built from 14 residues. V lost 1 base, J lost 0 bases, and 5 bases lay in between. CDR1 SGHTA and CDR2 FQGNSA come from the germline V gene. Following autologous stem cell transplantation, relapse occurred in every patient, and exposure to brentuximab vedotin varied. Patients reached a best response of complete response, partial response or progressive disease. Clones were sequenced by immunoSEQ multiplex PCR, and TCRdb holds only the in-frame ones, with some missing. The sample comprises tens of thousands of clones, 80% of which are singletons, and around a sixth rests with the top ten.

The TCR originated in a human donor with classical Hodgkin lymphoma. This chain joins TRBV7-2 and TRBJ2-3; D perhaps matches TRBD2 (5 bases). The sequencing here drew on peripheral blood mononuclear cells (PBMCs), taken before the second cycle of nivolumab. The CDR3 region has the DNA TGTGCCAGCAGCTTAGGGACTAGCACAGATACGCAGTATTTT. Translating gives CASSLGTSTDTQYF.